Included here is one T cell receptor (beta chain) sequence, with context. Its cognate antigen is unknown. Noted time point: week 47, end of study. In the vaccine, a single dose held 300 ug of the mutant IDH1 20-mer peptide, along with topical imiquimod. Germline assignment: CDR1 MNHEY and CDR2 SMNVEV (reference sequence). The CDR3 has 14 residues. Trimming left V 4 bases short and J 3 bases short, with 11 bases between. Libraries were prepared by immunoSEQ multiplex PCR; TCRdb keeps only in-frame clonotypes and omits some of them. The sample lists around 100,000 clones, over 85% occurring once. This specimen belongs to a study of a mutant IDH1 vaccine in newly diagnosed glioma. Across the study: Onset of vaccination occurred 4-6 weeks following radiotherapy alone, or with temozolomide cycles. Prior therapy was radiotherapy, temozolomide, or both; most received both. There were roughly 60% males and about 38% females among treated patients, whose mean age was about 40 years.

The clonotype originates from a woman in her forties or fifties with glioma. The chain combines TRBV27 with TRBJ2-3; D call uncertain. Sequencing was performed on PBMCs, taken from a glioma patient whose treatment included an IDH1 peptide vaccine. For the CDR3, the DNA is TGTGCCAGCAGTTCGTGGCAAATAACAGATACGCAGTATTTT. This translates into CASSSWQITDTQYF.